This T cell receptor (beta chain) appears in the sequencing data of a study of T cell responses to AZD1222 COVID-19 vaccine. Findings and limits, study-wide: Vaccine-related CD4 TCRs covered spike, predominating at 160-218 and 743-854. The study reported that nearly half of spike-specific TCRs target unmutated variant regions.

Pooled samples include second doses given at about 4 or 12 weeks. Assay used: immunoSEQ multiplex PCR; TCRdb lists only in-frame clones, some missing. This table has 150,000 to 200,000 clones, about 92% appearing once. As regards this clone: Antigen unknown.

V dropped 4 bases and J dropped 1 base, with 17 bases sitting between them. The CDR3 runs to 16 residues. Germline V lookup: CDR1 SGHDT, CDR2 YYEEEE. The TCR was taken from an adult who received the AZD1222 COVID-19 vaccine. Sample: peripheral blood, taken 28 days after the second AZD1222 dose. The chain links TRBV5-6 to TRBJ1-1; D is undetermined. The CDR3 sequence: CASSEALGRANTEAFF. The CDR3 DNA follows: TGTGCCAGCAGCGAAGCCCTAGGACGGGCGAACACTGAAGCTTTCTTT.